This T cell receptor (beta chain) was observed in a study of T-cell memory formation after mild COVID-19. The overall study: The two donors had largely donor-specific TCR clusters. Regarding the study as a whole: A balance of CD4 and CD8 characterized clones contracting day 15 to 85, whereas later expanders leaned CD4+. Mainly in CM and EM were contracting CD4+ clones; CD8+ were in EMRA.

Constant-segment primers served in 5'RACE that generated TCR alpha and TCR beta cDNA libraries bearing sample barcodes and UMIs. TCRdb used MiXCR to reprocess the 5' RACE reads, holding one entry per CDR3 protein. The sample shows roughly 620,000 distinct CDR3 sequences, about a sixth of them seen only once. This clonotype has just a few counts. The antigen remains unidentified. The CDR3 runs 14 residues. In germline, CDR1 is LGHDT, CDR2 YNNKEL (reference sequence). Unmatched junction bases numbered 7, after V lost 7 bases and J lost 4 bases. The chain employs TRBV3-1 and TRBJ1-1, with 9 bases identical to TRBD1. Material: PBMCs or a T cell subset sorted from them (not recorded which). This TCR came from an adult woman who had mild COVID-19 (a few samples of this study predate the infection). Cell type and time point are not known. The CDR3 bases are TGTGCCAGCATTGGGACAGGGAAGAGCACTGAAGCTTTCTTT. Translation gives CASIGTGKSTEAFF.